These T cell receptor beta chains were read from a single sample in a study of T cells after yellow fever vaccination. TCRdb passed the 5' RACE reads through MiXCR, listing each CDR3 protein once. The sample has about 220,000 distinct CDR3 sequences, 2.5% to 3.5% seen once. The starting material was CD4+ T cells sorted from PBMCs, obtained 10 days after the yellow fever booster vaccination. Every receptor here comes from a man aged 18 to 30 who received the YFV17D yellow fever vaccine. Each CDR3 is given without its conserved first and last residue. Each record gives: V gene, J gene, CDR3 protein.

V: TRBV5-1; J: TRBJ2-5; CDR3: ASSSGVGLVTQY
V: TRBV6-2/TRBV6-3; J: TRBJ1-5; CDR3: ASLRGKYSNQPQH
V: TRBV7-3; J: TRBJ1-6; CDR3: ASSLGGTHNSPLH
V: TRBV13; J: TRBJ2-3; CDR3: ASSRSAGPPDRTDTQY
V: TRBV12-3/TRBV12-4; J: TRBJ1-5; CDR3: ASSLAIGQPQH
V: TRBV7-8; J: TRBJ2-1; CDR3: ASSHDEGPSSYNEQF
V: TRBV10-2; J: TRBJ2-2; CDR3: ASSQGASGELF
V: TRBV11-2; J: TRBJ1-1; CDR3: ASSTGVGTEAF
V: TRBV5-1; J: TRBJ1-5; CDR3: ASREGPNSNQPQH
V: TRBV4-3; J: TRBJ1-2; CDR3: ASSQDSKGRNYGYT
V: TRBV15; J: TRBJ2-5; CDR3: ATSRDFSVLETQY
V: TRBV12-3/TRBV12-4; J: TRBJ2-1; CDR3: ASNPPGHEQF
V: TRBV2; J: TRBJ2-2; CDR3: ASISARSTGELF
V: TRBV14; J: TRBJ2-5; CDR3: ASSRTGQNQETQY
V: TRBV5-1; J: TRBJ2-5; CDR3: ASSDPEGSGETQY
V: TRBV7-2; J: TRBJ1-3; CDR3: ASSEQGHTIY
V: TRBV3-1; J: TRBJ2-7; CDR3: ASSQAGGQGEQY
V: TRBV12-3/TRBV12-4; J: TRBJ2-1; CDR3: ASSWASSGTPKF
V: TRBV7-8; J: TRBJ2-7; CDR3: ASSQGLSYEQY
V: TRBV5-4; J: TRBJ1-1; CDR3: ASSRGEAGRAF
V: TRBV7-2; J: TRBJ2-5; CDR3: ASSLMSVQETQY
V: TRBV24-1; J: TRBJ2-3; CDR3: ATSAVGGTDTQY
V: TRBV9; J: TRBJ2-3; CDR3: ASSLTSGADTQY
V: TRBV14; J: TRBJ1-1; CDR3: ASSQDRPHPVGTTNTEAF
V: TRBV19; J: TRBJ2-2; CDR3: ASRGTGKVGELF
V: TRBV6-2/TRBV6-3; J: TRBJ1-5; CDR3: ASRTDRTQH